This T cell receptor (beta chain) emerged from a study of T cell changes during pregnancy in multiple sclerosis. TCRdb's copy holds only in-frame clones and misses some; the assay was immunoSEQ multiplex PCR. Seen here are around 52,000 clones, 87% observed once, and the top ten hold over 4%. This sequence originates from a human donor whose cells served as feeder cells for cultures in a pregnancy study. Material: peripheral blood from another person, used as feeder cells.

The CDR3 is CASSLKREQGNTEAFF. CDR3 DNA: TGTGCCAGCTCACTAAAACGGGAACAGGGGAACACTGAAGCTTTCTTT. The chain links TRBV18 to TRBJ1-1; tentative D call: TRBD1 (6 bases). The germline V and J ends were trimmed by 4 bases and 1 base, with 16 bases remaining between them. The V gene's germline CDR1 is KGHSH and CDR2 LQKENI. There are 16 residues in the CDR3.